This T cell receptor (beta chain) was recovered during a study of patients and donors after allogeneic stem cell transplantation. TCRdb fed the RT-PCR reads into MiXCR, producing one record per CDR3 protein. The table records about 410,000 distinct CDR3 sequences, roughly 16% of them present only once. The V and J ends lost 5 bases and 4 bases respectively, with 11 bases between them. Germline V gene lookup returns CDR1 SGHNT and CDR2 YENEEA. The CDR3 spans 13 residues. This clonotype originated in a human donor who was either an allogeneic HSCT recipient or a stem cell or donor lymphocyte infusion donor (not recorded which). It is not recorded whose cells these are; they may come from a transplant donor. The gene calls are TRBV11-3 and TRBJ1-1, with D unclear. The specimen sequenced was blood, either unsorted or a sorted T cell fraction (not recorded which). The CDR3 reads CASSPGSLTEAFF. The CDR3 bases are TGTGCCAGCAGCCCCGGAAGCCTCACTGAAGCTTTCTTT.